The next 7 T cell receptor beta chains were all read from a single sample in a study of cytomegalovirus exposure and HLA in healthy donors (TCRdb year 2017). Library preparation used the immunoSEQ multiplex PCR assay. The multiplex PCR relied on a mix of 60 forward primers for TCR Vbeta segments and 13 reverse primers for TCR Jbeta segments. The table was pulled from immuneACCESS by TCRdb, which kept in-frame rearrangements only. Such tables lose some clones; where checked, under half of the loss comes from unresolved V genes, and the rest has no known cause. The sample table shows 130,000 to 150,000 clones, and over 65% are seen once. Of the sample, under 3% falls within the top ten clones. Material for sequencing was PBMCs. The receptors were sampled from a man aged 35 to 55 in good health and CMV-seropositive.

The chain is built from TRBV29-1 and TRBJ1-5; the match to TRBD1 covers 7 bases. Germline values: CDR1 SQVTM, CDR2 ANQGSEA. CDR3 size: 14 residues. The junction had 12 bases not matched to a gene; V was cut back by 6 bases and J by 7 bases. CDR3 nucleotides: TGCAGCGTAGAGACAGGGAGACCAGGGCAGCCCCAGCATTTT. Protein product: CSVETGRPGQPQHF.

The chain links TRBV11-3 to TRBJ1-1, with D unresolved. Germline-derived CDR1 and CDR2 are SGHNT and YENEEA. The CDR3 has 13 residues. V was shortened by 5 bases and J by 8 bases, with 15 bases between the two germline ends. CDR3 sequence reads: CASSPRGREEAFF. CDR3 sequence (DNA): TGTGCCAGCAGCCCTAGAGGGAGAGAAGAAGCTTTCTTT.

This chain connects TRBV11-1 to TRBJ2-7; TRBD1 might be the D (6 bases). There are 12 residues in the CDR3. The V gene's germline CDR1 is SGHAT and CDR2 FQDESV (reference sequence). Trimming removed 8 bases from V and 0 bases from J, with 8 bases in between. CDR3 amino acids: CASGDNSYEQYF. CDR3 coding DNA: TGTGCCAGCGGGGACAACTCCTACGAGCAGTACTTC.

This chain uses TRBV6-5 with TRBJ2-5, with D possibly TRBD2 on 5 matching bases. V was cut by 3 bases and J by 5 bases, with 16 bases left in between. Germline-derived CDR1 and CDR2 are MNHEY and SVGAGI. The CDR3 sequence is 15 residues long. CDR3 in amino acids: CASSYGDGVLETQYF. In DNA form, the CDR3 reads TGTGCCAGCAGTTATGGCGACGGGGTACTCGAGACCCAGTACTTC.

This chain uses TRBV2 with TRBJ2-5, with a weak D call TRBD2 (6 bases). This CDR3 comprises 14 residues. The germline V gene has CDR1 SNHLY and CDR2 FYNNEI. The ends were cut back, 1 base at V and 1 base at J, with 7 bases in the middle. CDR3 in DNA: TGTGCCAGCAGTGAAGACGGGGGCCAAGAGACCCAGTACTTC. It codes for CASSEDGGQETQYF.

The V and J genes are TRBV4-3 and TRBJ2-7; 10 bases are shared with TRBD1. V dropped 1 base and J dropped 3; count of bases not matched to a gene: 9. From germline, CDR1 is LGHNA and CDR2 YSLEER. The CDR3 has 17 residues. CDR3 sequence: CASSQAPPGQGYYEQYF. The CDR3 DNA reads TGCGCCAGCAGCCAAGCCCCGCCGGGACAGGGGTACTACGAGCAGTACTTC.

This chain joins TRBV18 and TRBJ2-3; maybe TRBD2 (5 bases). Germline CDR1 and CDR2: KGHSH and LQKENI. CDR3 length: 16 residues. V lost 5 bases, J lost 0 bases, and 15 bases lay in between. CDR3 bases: TGTGCCAGCTCATCCTCGAGCGGCACTAGCACAGATACGCAGTATTTT. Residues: CASSSSSGTSTDTQYF.